The 7 T cell receptor beta chains given below trace back to one sample, sequenced in a study of early T cells in non-severe SARS-CoV-2 infection. TCRdb processed the 5' RACE reads anew with MiXCR; each CDR3 protein has one entry. The data show roughly 35,000 distinct CDR3 sequences, around 7% seen once. The material sequenced was whole blood. These receptors were collected from an adult who was a healthcare worker with PCR-confirmed SARS-CoV-2 infection or an uninfected control (not recorded which).

This clonotype was found many times. The chain links TRBV6-1 to TRBJ2-4; 7 positions agree with TRBD2. CDR3 length: 16 residues. The germline V gene encodes CDR1 MNHNS and CDR2 SASEGT. V lost 2 bases and J lost 2; bases outside the gene matches: 6. The CDR3 loop is CASSESRDYTKNIQYF. Written as DNA, the CDR3 is TGTGCCAGCAGTGAAAGCCGGGACTACACCAAAAACATTCAGTACTTC.

This clonotype was seen only a few times. V and J are TRBV12-5 and TRBJ2-2, with a tentative D call TRBD2 (6 bases). CDR3 length: 16 amino acids. Trimming took off 0 bases at V and 1 base at J, with 9 bases between the two ends. From germline, CDR1 is LGHNT and CDR2 FRNRAP. The CDR3 loop reads CASGLVISGNTGELFF. CDR3 coding DNA: TGTGCTAGTGGTTTGGTAATTAGCGGGAACACCGGGGAGCTGTTTTTT.

The DNA of the CDR3 is TGTGCCAGCAGCTTTTACAGGGGACCCGGGGAGCTGTTTTTT. Translation gives CASSFYRGPGELFF. The genes are TRBV7-9 and TRBJ2-2; 7 bases are shared with TRBD1. The CDR3 spans 14 residues. V lost 3 bases, J lost 6 bases, and 4 bases stayed unmatched. Looked up from germline, CDR1 is SEHNR and CDR2 is FQNEAQ (reference sequence).

The CDR3 here is CSARTSGIFEQFF. As DNA, the CDR3 is TGCAGTGCACGGACTAGCGGGATTTTTGAGCAGTTCTTC. This chain uses TRBV20-1 with TRBJ2-1; 12 bases fit TRBD2. CDR3 size: 13 residues. CDR1 is DFQATT and CDR2 is SNEGSKA in the germline V gene (reference sequence). After removal of 6 bases from V and 9 bases from J, the junction contained 6 bases not matched to a gene.

The sample holds many counts of this clonotype. The gene calls are TRBV11-2 and TRBJ2-1; D is undetermined. The CDR3 spans 12 residues. CDR1 and CDR2 (germline): SGHAT, FQNNGV. The V and J ends lost 2 bases and 5 bases respectively, with 4 bases between them. CDR3 in DNA: TGTGCCAGCAGCTTAAGGCACAATGAGCAGTTCTTC. It specifies CASSLRHNEQFF.

Many counts were recorded for this clonotype. The chain combines TRBV24-1 with TRBJ2-1; D tentatively fits TRBD1 or TRBD2 (5 bases each). The CDR3 totals 16 residues. V lost 5 bases, J lost 0 bases, and 13 bases lay in between. Per germline, CDR1 KGHDR and CDR2 SFDVKD. The chain's CDR3 is CATSGGSDTSYNEQFF. In DNA form, the CDR3 reads TGTGCCACCAGTGGGGGGAGTGATACCTCCTACAATGAGCAGTTCTTC.

This clonotype was seen more than once but under ten times. The gene calls are TRBV9 and TRBJ1-4, with 7 positions matching TRBD1. This CDR3 spans 18 amino acids. Trimming took 3 bases from V and 3 from J; bases not matched to a gene: 14. Germline CDR1 reads SGDLS; CDR2 reads YYNGEE. CDR3 amino acids: CASSATGDAVRANEKLFF. The CDR3 coding sequence is TGTGCCAGCAGCGCAACAGGGGACGCGGTGAGGGCTAATGAAAAACTGTTTTTT.